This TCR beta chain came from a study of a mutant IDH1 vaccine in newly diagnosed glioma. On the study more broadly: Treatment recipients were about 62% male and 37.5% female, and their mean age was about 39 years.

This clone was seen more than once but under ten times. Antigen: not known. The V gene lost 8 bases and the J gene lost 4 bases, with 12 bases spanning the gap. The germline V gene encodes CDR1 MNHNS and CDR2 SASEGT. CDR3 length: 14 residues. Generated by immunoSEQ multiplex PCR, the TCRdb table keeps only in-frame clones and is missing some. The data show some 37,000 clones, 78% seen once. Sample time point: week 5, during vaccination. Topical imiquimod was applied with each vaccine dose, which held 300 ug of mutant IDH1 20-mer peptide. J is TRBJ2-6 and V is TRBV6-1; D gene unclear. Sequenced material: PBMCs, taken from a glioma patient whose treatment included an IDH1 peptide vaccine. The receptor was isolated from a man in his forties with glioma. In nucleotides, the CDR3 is TGTGCCAGCCGGCTTCAACTGGGGGCCAACGTCCTGACTTTC. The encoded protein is CASRLQLGANVLTF.